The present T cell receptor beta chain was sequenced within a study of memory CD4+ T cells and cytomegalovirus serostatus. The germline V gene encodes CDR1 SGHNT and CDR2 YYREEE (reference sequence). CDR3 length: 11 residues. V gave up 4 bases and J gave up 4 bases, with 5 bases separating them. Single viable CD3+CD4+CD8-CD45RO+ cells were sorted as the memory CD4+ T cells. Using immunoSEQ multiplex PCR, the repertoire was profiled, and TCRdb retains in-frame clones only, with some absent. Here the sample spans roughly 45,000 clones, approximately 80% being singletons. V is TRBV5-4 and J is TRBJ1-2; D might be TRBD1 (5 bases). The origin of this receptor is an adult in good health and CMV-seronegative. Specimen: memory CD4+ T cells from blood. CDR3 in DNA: TGTGCCAGCAGCAGGGGCTATGGCTACACCTTC. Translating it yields CASSRGYGYTF.